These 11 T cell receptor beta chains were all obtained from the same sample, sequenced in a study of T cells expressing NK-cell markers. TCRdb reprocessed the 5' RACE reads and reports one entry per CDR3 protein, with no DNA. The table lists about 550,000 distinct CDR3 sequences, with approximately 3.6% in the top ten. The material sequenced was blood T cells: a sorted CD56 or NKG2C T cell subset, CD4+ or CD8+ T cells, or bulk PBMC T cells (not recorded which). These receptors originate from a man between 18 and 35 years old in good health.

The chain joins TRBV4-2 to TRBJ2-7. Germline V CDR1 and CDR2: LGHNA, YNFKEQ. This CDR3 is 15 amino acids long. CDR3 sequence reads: CASSQEVLGNYEQYF.

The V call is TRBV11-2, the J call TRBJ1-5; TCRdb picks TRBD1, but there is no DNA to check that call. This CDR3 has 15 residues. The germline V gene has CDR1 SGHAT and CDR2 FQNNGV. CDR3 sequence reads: CASSQGAQSNQPQHF.

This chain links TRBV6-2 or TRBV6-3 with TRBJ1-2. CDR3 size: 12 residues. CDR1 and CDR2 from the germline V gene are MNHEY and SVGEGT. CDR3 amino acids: CASSYPTRGYTF.

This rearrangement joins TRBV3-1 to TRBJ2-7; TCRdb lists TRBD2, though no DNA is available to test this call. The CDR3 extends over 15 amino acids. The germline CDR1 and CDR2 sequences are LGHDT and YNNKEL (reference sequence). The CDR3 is CASSQGGLAGYEQYF.

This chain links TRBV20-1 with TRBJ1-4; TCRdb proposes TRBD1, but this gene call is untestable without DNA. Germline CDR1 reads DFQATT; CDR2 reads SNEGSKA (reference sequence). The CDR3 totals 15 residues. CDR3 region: CSARDAGQGGEKLFF.

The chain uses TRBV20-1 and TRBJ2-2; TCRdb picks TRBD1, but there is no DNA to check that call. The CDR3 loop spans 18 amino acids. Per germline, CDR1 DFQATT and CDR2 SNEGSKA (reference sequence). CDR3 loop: CSARDRGGTGRYTGELFF.

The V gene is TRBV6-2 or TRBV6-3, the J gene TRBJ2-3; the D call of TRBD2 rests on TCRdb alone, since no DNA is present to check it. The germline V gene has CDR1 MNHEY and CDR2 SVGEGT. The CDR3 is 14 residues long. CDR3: CASSYLAGADTQYF.

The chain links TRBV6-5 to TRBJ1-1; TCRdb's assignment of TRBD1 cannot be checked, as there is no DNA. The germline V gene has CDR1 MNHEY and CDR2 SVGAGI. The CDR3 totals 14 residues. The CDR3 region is CASSFGTGDTEAFF.

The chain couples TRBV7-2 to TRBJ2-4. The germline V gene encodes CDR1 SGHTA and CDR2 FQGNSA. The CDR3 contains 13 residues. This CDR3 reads CASSLDSGVLGYF.

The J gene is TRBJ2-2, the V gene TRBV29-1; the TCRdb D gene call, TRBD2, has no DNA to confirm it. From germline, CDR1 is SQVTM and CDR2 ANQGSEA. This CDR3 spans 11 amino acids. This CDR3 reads CSVVAVGELFF.

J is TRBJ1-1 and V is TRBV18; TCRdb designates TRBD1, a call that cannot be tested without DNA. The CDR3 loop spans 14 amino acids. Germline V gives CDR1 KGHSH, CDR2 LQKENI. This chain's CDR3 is CASSPQGANTEAFF.